Presented here are 13 T cell receptor beta chains from one specimen sequenced in a study of T cells in Graves' hyperthyroidism and ophthalmopathy. Regions amplified from RNA transcripts were the TCR beta CDR3 regions. Researchers ran a first-round RT-PCR on the TCR CDR3 using the HTBI primer set. TCRdb reprocessed the multiplex PCR reads via MiXCR and lists one record per CDR3 protein. The repertoire includes hundreds of thousands of distinct CDR3 sequences, 30% to 40% of them detected once, and roughly 30% sits in the top ten. The sequenced sample was blood. These receptors originate from a woman in her forties with Graves' hyperthyroidism.

This sequence joins TRBV7-2 and TRBJ2-3; perhaps TRBD2 as D (5 bases). Germline CDR1 and CDR2: SGHTA and FQGNSA. V dropped 5 bases and J dropped 0 bases, with 12 bases sitting between them. There are 15 residues in the CDR3. The CDR3 region has the DNA TGTGCCAGCAGCCGCGACTATTCTAGCACAGATACGCAGTATTTT. Translation: CASSRDYSSTDTQYF.

The chain's CDR3 is CASSYSKGGGAAFF. The CDR3 nucleotides read TGTGCCAGCAGTTACTCGAAGGGAGGTGGAGCAGCTTTCTTT. V usage is TRBV6-5 and J usage is TRBJ1-1; D not certain. In germline, CDR1 is MNHEY, CDR2 SVGAGI. The CDR3 extends over 14 amino acids. V was cut by 0 bases and J by 10 bases, with 15 bases left in between.

The CDR3 nucleotides read TGTGCCAGCAGCGTTGGGTCCGACGGAGTGGGCTACACCTTC. Its translation is CASSVGSDGVGYTF. The chain is built from TRBV25-1 and TRBJ1-2; no reliable D call. V was trimmed by 6 bases and J by 8 bases, leaving 19 bases between them. CDR1 and CDR2 (germline): MGHDK, SYGVNS. The CDR3 covers 14 residues.

This clonotype was found many times. The V gene is TRBV20-1, the J gene TRBJ2-7; maybe TRBD2 (5 bases). Germline CDR1 DFQATT, CDR2 SNEGSKA (reference sequence). V was cut by 0 bases and J by 6 bases, with 15 bases left in between. The CDR3 covers 14 residues. The CDR3 region has the DNA TGCAGTGCTAGAGATCAAATGAGGGATCGCGAGCAGTACTTC. Encoded protein: CSARDQMRDREQYF.

This clonotype has at least ten counts. The chain employs TRBV29-1 and TRBJ1-1; D gene unclear. Germline-derived CDR1 and CDR2 are SQVTM and ANQGSEA. The CDR3 has 13 residues. V lost 5 bases to trimming and J lost 0 bases, with 10 bases between them. CDR3 residues: CSVTTHMNTEAFF. CDR3 in DNA: TGCAGCGTTACGACACACATGAACACTGAAGCTTTCTTT.

The CDR3 loop is CASSLGVVGGVLNSPLHF. For the CDR3, the DNA is TGTGCCAGCAGCTTAGGTGTGGTCGGGGGGGTCCTGAATTCACCCCTCCACTTT. The rearrangement uses TRBV11-2 and TRBJ1-6; tentatively, D is TRBD1 (5 bases). Looked up from germline, CDR1 is SGHAT and CDR2 is FQNNGV. This CDR3 contains 18 residues. Trimming took off 1 base at V and 7 bases at J, with 20 bases between the two ends.

This clonotype has ten or more counts. In nucleotides, the CDR3 is TGCAGTGCCCCCCGTCGGCCCTACGAGCAGTACTTC. Its translation is CSAPRRPYEQYF. This chain uses TRBV20-1 with TRBJ2-7; no firm D call. V was trimmed by 6 bases and J by 2 bases, leaving 11 bases between them. The germline V gene has CDR1 DFQATT and CDR2 SNEGSKA (reference sequence). This CDR3 contains 12 residues.

There are a few counts of this clonotype. A read error may be the cause here, since a much bigger clone is one base away. A read error is likely, as this CDR3 ends without the conserved phenylalanine or tryptophan. The chain uses TRBV10-1 and TRBJ2-7, with D perhaps matching TRBD1 or TRBD2 (5 bases each). The CDR3 loop spans 14 amino acids. Trimming cost V 3 bases and J 4 bases, with 13 bases left between them. Germline loops: CDR1 WNHNN, CDR2 SYGVQD (reference sequence). CDR3: CASSDPEGKYEQYL. Written as DNA, the CDR3 is TGCGCCAGCAGTGATCCCGAGGGGAAATACGAGCAGTACCTC.

This clonotype showed up just a few times. CDR3 in DNA: TGTGCCAGCAGCTTAGGATCAGGGACAGTCGGGACCCAGTACTTC. It is translated as CASSLGSGTVGTQYF. The chain employs TRBV7-2 and TRBJ2-5, with 7 nucleotides matching TRBD1. Germline V CDR1 and CDR2: SGHTA, FQGNSA. Germline trimming cut 1 base from V and 7 bases from J; bases unmatched to any gene: 9. The CDR3 length is 15 residues.

There are many counts of this clonotype. The genes are TRBV10-3 and TRBJ2-5; D uncertain. The germline V gene has CDR1 ENHRY and CDR2 SYGVKD. Trimming removed 2 bases at V and 1 base at J, with 11 bases between. The CDR3 is 15 residues long. The CDR3 is CAISETVSAQETQYF. The CDR3 DNA follows: TGTGCCATCAGTGAGACAGTCTCGGCCCAAGAGACCCAGTACTTC.

In this sample, this clonotype turned up many times. The V gene is TRBV7-2, the J gene TRBJ1-2, with D hard to call. CDR3 size: 14 residues. Germline CDR1 SGHTA, CDR2 FQGNSA. Trimming took off 2 bases at V and 4 bases at J, with 11 bases between the two ends. CDR3 sequence: CASSLTQKGYGYTF. The CDR3 nucleotides read TGTGCCAGCAGCTTAACCCAGAAAGGCTATGGCTACACCTTC.

This clonotype was counted many times. The rearrangement links TRBV20-1 to TRBJ2-7; D might be TRBD2 (5 bases). The germline V gene encodes CDR1 DFQATT and CDR2 SNEGSKA (reference sequence). Between the trimmed V and J ends, which lost 4 bases and 0 bases, there was a span of 13 bases. The CDR3 loop spans 14 amino acids. CDR3 residues: CSAKQRTSSYEQYF. CDR3 nucleotide sequence: TGCAGTGCTAAACAGCGGACCAGCTCCTACGAGCAGTACTTC.

This chain connects TRBV7-9 to TRBJ2-7; D may match TRBD1 or TRBD2 (5 bases each). This CDR3 region has 14 residues. CDR1 and CDR2 from the germline V gene are SEHNR and FQNEAQ (reference sequence). V was trimmed by 4 bases and J by 7 bases, leaving 17 bases between them. CDR3 nucleotides: TGTGCCAGCAGCTCCGGGACCTGGAGGAATGAGCAGTACTTC. Translation gives CASSSGTWRNEQYF.